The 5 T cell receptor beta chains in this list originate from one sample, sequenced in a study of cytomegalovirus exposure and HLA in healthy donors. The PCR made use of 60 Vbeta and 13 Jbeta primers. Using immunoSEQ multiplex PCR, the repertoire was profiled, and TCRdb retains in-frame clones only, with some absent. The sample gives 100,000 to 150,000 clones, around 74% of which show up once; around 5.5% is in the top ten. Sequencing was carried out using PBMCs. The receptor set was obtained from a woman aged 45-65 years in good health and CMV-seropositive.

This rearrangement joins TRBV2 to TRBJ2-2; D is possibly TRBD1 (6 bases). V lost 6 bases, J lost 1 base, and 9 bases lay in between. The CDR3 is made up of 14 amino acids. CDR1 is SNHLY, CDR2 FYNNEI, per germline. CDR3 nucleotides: TGTGCCAGCAGGAGCAGGGGGAACACCGGGGAGCTGTTTTTT. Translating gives CASRSRGNTGELFF.

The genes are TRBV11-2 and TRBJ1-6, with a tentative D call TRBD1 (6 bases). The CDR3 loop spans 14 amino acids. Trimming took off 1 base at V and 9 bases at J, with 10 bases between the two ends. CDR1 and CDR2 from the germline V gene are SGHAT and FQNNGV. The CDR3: CASSLVNRVSPLHF. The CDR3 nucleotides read TGTGCCAGCAGCTTAGTAAACAGGGTTTCACCCCTCCACTTT.

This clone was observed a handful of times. The CDR3 region is CASRSDTTGRPGEQYF. CDR3 nucleotides: TGTGCCAGTAGATCAGATACGACAGGGCGTCCGGGCGAGCAGTACTTC. The chain carries TRBV19 and TRBJ2-7; TRBD1 aligns across 7 bases. The CDR3 is 16 residues long. Germline CDR1 and CDR2: LNHDA and SQIVND (reference sequence). With 6 bases clipped from V and 6 bases from J, the junction kept 17 bases outside the gene matches.

As DNA, the CDR3 is TGTGCCAGCAGCGTATTGAGCGGGGGGCTTTCGGAGACCCAGTACTTC. It encodes CASSVLSGGLSETQYF. The chain couples TRBV7-8 to TRBJ2-5, with 9 bases matching TRBD2. V shed 5 bases, J shed 5 bases, and the junction held 12 bases outside the gene matches. The CDR3 consists of 16 residues. The germline CDR1 and CDR2 sequences are SGHVS and FQNEAQ.

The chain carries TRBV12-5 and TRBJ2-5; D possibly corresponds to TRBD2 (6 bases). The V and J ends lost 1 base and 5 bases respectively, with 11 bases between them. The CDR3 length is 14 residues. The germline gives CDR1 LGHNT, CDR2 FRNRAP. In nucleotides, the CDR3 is TGTGCTAGTGGTTTGGGATCGGCGGGGGAGACCCAGTACTTC. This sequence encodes CASGLGSAGETQYF.